This TCR beta chain comes out of a study of T cell responses to AZD1222 COVID-19 vaccine. Some clones are missing from TCRdb's copy, which holds only in-frame ones; the method was immunoSEQ multiplex PCR. The repertoire holds about 180,000 clones, with 90% as singletons. Germline V gene data show CDR1 as SGHTA and CDR2 as FQGTGA. The CDR3 loop spans 15 amino acids. V lost 5 bases, J lost 6 bases, and 7 bases stayed unmatched. The sample was peripheral blood, taken on day 0 of AZD1222 vaccination. This rearrangement joins TRBV7-3 to TRBJ2-1; TRBD1 matches 10 bases. This receptor was obtained from an adult in good health. CDR3 amino acids: CASSPTRDRGNEQFF. Written as DNA, the CDR3 is TGTGCCAGCAGCCCGACCCGGGACAGGGGCAATGAGCAGTTCTTC. Full variable domain (outside the CDR3, taken from reference TRBV7-3 and TRBJ2-1): GAGVSQTPSNKVTEKGKYVELRCDPISGHTALYWYRQSLGQGPEFLIYFQGTGAADDSGLPNDRFFAVRPEGSVSTLKIQRTERGDSAVYLCASSPTRDRGNEQFFGPGTRLTVL.